This is a list of T cell receptor beta chains from one sample in a study of T cells after yellow fever vaccination. TCRdb independently ran MiXCR on the 5' RACE reads; one entry per CDR3 protein. This table has some 340,000 distinct CDR3 sequences, approximately 11% appearing once. Sequencing was performed on CD4+ T cells sorted from PBMCs, taken 45 days after the yellow fever booster vaccination. These receptor sequences come from a man in his late teens or twenties who received the YFV17D yellow fever vaccine. Each CDR3 is given with its conserved first and last residue. A D gene is named only where the DNA matches it firmly. A row's size may be missing; if present it is once, few, many or a size class.

D,J,V,size,DNA,CDR3
-,TRBJ1-1,TRBV7-2,few,TGTGCCAGCAGTTGGCGGGGCAGGGGATTAACTGAAGCTTTCTTT,CASSWRGRGLTEAFF
TRBD1,TRBJ1-2,TRBV6-6,-,TGTGCCAGCGCACAGGGGAGTTTTAGCGGCTACACCTTC,CASAQGSFSGYTF
-,TRBJ2-7,TRBV10-3,-,TGTGCCATCAGGGGCGGGACAGTGAACTACGAGCAGTACTTC,CAIRGGTVNYEQYF
-,TRBJ2-3,TRBV6-2/TRBV6-3,few,TGTGCCAGCAAGGCAGGGGGCACAGATACGCAGTATTTT,CASKAGGTDTQYF
TRBD2,TRBJ2-2,TRBV4-2,few,TGTGCCAGCAGCCAAGGGAGGACTAGCGGGGGAACCGGGGAGCTGTTTTTT,CASSQGRTSGGTGELFF
-,TRBJ1-2,TRBV7-2,-,TGTGCCAGCAGCTTCAACCGGGAGGACTATGGCTACACCTTC,CASSFNREDYGYTF
TRBD1,TRBJ1-5,TRBV19,many,TGTGCCAGTAGTACGGACAGGGTCGAGGGGCCCCAGCATTTT,CASSTDRVEGPQHF
-,TRBJ1-1,TRBV30,-,TGTGCCTGGAGCCCCCCGGGCCAGATTGAAGCTTTCTTT,CAWSPPGQIEAFF
-,TRBJ2-2,TRBV4-3,many,TGCGCCAGCAGCCAAGATCTTTGGGGGCTAGCGAACACCGGGGAGCTGTTTTTT,CASSQDLWGLANTGELFF
-,TRBJ1-1,TRBV13,-,TGTGCCAGCACCCTCGAGGTACTTGGGAACACTGAAGCTTTCTTT,CASTLEVLGNTEAFF
TRBD1,TRBJ2-7,TRBV6-5,few,TGTGCCAGCAGTTCTCCGACAGGGGGGAACACCTACGAGCAGTACTTC,CASSSPTGGNTYEQYF
-,TRBJ1-2,TRBV7-9,once,TGTGCCAGCAGCTTAATGGAGGGGGAGAACTATGGCTACACCTTC,CASSLMEGENYGYTF
-,TRBJ1-1,TRBV6-1,few,TGTGCCAGCAGTGAACTATCAGGGTACCCTGAAGCTTTCTTT,CASSELSGYPEAFF
-,TRBJ2-5,TRBV5-1,-,TGCGCCAGCAGTCCGGGGGTCCTAGAGACCCAGTACTTC,CASSPGVLETQYF
-,TRBJ1-2,TRBV7-8,-,TGTGCCAGCAGCTCTCTCAGCCAACACTATGGCTACACCTTC,CASSSLSQHYGYTF
TRBD2,TRBJ2-1,TRBV4-3,-,TGCGCCAGCAGCCAGCCAGATTTAGCGGGGGGGGAACAGTTCTTC,CASSQPDLAGGEQFF
TRBD1,TRBJ1-1,TRBV4-2,many,TGTGCCAGCAGCCAGGGGGACAGGGGGGTGAGCACTGAAGCTTTCTTT,CASSQGDRGVSTEAFF
-,TRBJ2-3,TRBV6-1,few,TGTGCCAGCAGTGAAGCGGCAGGGGGGGATACGCAGTATTTT,CASSEAAGGDTQYF
TRBD1,TRBJ2-2,TRBV20-1,-,TGCAGTGCTAGCCAGGGACAGCGGAACACCGGGGAGCTGTTTTTT,CSASQGQRNTGELFF
TRBD1,TRBJ2-1,TRBV12-3/TRBV12-4,few,TGTGCCAGCACCTTGGACAGGAGCTCCTACAATGAGCAGTTCTTC,CASTLDRSSYNEQFF
-,TRBJ1-1,TRBV6-5,few,TGTGCCAGCAGTTACAAACGGACGAACACTGAAGCTTTCTTT,CASSYKRTNTEAFF
-,TRBJ2-3,TRBV5-1,many,TGCGCCAGCACCAGCGAGGGTGATACGCAGTATTTT,CASTSEGDTQYF
TRBD2,TRBJ2-2,TRBV7-2,few,TGTGCCAGCAGCCCTCCGGGAGCGGGGGACCCCGGGGAGCTGTTTTTT,CASSPPGAGDPGELFF
TRBD2,TRBJ2-3,TRBV5-1,once,TGCGCCAGCAGGTGGACTAGCGGGGGACAAAGCACAGATACGCAGTATTTT,CASRWTSGGQSTDTQYF
-,TRBJ1-2,TRBV9,few,TGTGCCAGCAGCCTTCGGCCCGGGAGCGTTAGGGGCTACACCTTC,CASSLRPGSVRGYTF
TRBD1,TRBJ2-1,TRBV9,few,TGTGCCAGCAGCGACCAGGGACAGGGTTACAATGAGCAGTTCTTC,CASSDQGQGYNEQFF
-,TRBJ2-3,TRBV6-5,few,TGTGCCAGCAGTTACCCCGACTCGGGTACGCAGTATTTT,CASSYPDSGTQYF
-,TRBJ1-2,TRBV9,-,TGTGCCAGCAGCGTAGGGCTTATAGAGCACGATGGCTACACCTTC,CASSVGLIEHDGYTF
TRBD1,TRBJ1-2,TRBV12-3/TRBV12-4,many,TGTGCCAGCTGTCGCACACAGGGGGCTGGGGTAGGCTACACCTTC,CASCRTQGAGVGYTF
TRBD1,TRBJ1-4,TRBV14,few,TGTGCCAGCAGCCAACGGGGACAGCGACTCGAAAAACTGTTTTTT,CASSQRGQRLEKLFF
-,TRBJ1-4,TRBV12-3/TRBV12-4,many,TGTGCCAGCAGTTTGGAGGATGAAAAACTGTTTTTT,CASSLEDEKLFF
-,TRBJ1-1,TRBV3-1,-,TGTGCCAGCAGCCAAGCGACGGCTGAAGCTTTCTTT,CASSQATAEAFF
-,TRBJ1-2,TRBV7-6,-,TGTGCCAGCAGCTTAGATGGGGCCATTGGCTACACCTTC,CASSLDGAIGYTF
-,TRBJ2-5,TRBV2,-,TGTGCCAGCAGTGGGAGTGGCCAAGAGACCCAGTACTTC,CASSGSGQETQYF
TRBD2,TRBJ2-3,TRBV2,-,TGTGCCAGCAGTCTAGCGGGCGGAAGATTCACAGATACGCAGTATTTT,CASSLAGGRFTDTQYF
-,TRBJ1-3,TRBV20-1,many,TGCAGTGCTAGAGCCTTTATGGCAGGGCGCCCGGACTCTGGAAACACCATATATTTT,CSARAFMAGRPDSGNTIYF
-,TRBJ1-1,TRBV2,few,TGTGCCAGCAAGAAAGGATTTGAAAACACTGAAGCTTTCTTT,CASKKGFENTEAFF
TRBD1,TRBJ1-3,TRBV28,-,TGTGCCAGCAGACGTTTAGACAGGGTTGGAAACACCATATATTTT,CASRRLDRVGNTIYF
-,TRBJ2-4,TRBV28,few,TGTGCCAGCAGCTTCGGGACAAATCTAGCCAAAAACATTCAGTACTTC,CASSFGTNLAKNIQYF
-,TRBJ1-5,TRBV20-1,-,TGCAGTGCTAGCTCGACGCATAATAGCAATCAGCCCCAGCATTTT,CSASSTHNSNQPQHF
-,TRBJ1-1,TRBV4-3,few,TGCGCCAGCAGCCAAGGGACGAGGGGTTACACTGAAGCTTTCTTT,CASSQGTRGYTEAFF
TRBD1,TRBJ1-2,TRBV6-6,-,TGTGCCAGCAGGAAGGGACAGGGGGTTAACTATGGCTACACCTTC,CASRKGQGVNYGYTF
-,TRBJ1-5,TRBV4-3,few,TGCGCCAGCAGCCAAGATCCGTACCCGGGGCCCAAAGCCCAGCCCCAGCATTTT,CASSQDPYPGPKAQPQHF
-,TRBJ2-1,TRBV1,few,TGCACCAGCAGCCGGCGAGTAGCCCATGAGCAGTTCTTC,CTSSRRVAHEQFF
-,TRBJ2-1,TRBV4-2,many,TGTGCCAGCAGCCAAGAAGTTTATCGCCTCGGCTATGAGCAGTTCTTC,CASSQEVYRLGYEQFF
TRBD2,TRBJ2-1,TRBV30,-,TGTGCCTGGAGTCCATCAGATGGCGGGGGTATACGTAGGAATGAGCAGTTCTTC,CAWSPSDGGGIRRNEQFF